The 12 T cell receptor beta chains below were found in one sample sequenced in a study of T cell responses to AZD1222 COVID-19 vaccine (dated by TCRdb to the early 2020s). Libraries came from the immunoSEQ multiplex PCR assay. TCRdb took this table from immuneACCESS and kept in-frame rearrangements with V and J called. Such tables lack part of the clones; where checked against another copy, unresolved V genes explain under half of the gap, and the rest is unexplained. Here the sample has approximately 80,000 clones; approximately 86% occur a single time. The biggest ten clones account for approximately 5.4% of the sample. This specimen's time point label, per the study, means: baseline before first vaccination. The treatment or condition label corresponds to: meningococcal conjugate vaccine given as trial control. Here the sequenced sample was peripheral blood, taken on day 0 of MenACWY control vaccination. The origin of the receptors is an adult in good health.

The chain combines TRBV11-3 with TRBJ1-6; D might be TRBD1 (6 bases). CDR3 length equals 14 residues. CDR1 is SGHNT and CDR2 is YENEEA in the germline V gene. The V end was cut by 5 bases, the J end by 7 bases, with 12 bases between. This CDR3 reads CASSLGGLNSPLHF. The CDR3 DNA reads TGTGCCAGCAGCCTTGGGGGGCTGAATTCACCCCTCCACTTT.

This rearrangement joins TRBV6-5 to TRBJ1-2; TRBD1 matches 7 bases. CDR3 size: 13 residues. V dropped 8 bases and J dropped 4; count of bases not matched to a gene: 7. Germline V CDR1 and CDR2: MNHEY, SVGAGI. The CDR3 sequence: CASQGQKIYGYTF. DNA for the CDR3: TGTGCCAGCCAGGGACAGAAAATCTATGGCTACACCTTC.

The V and J genes are TRBV25-1 and TRBJ2-3, with D uncertain. The V end was cut by 4 bases, the J end by 0 bases, with 14 bases between. Germline V gene sequence: CDR1 MGHDK, CDR2 SYGVNS. This CDR3 spans 16 amino acids. The CDR3 loop reads CASSATGLSSTDTQYF. DNA for the CDR3: TGTGCCAGCAGTGCAACCGGGCTGTCTAGCACAGATACGCAGTATTTT.

This sequence joins TRBV25-1 and TRBJ1-3; D call uncertain. V was shortened by 6 bases and J by 0 bases, with 12 bases between the two germline ends. CDR1 MGHDK and CDR2 SYGVNS come from the germline V gene. This CDR3 has 15 amino acids. For the CDR3, the DNA is TGTGCCAGCAGCCCGGGCGGGAGCTCTGGAAACACCATATATTTT. Protein sequence: CASSPGGSSGNTIYF.

The chain recombines TRBV4-3 with TRBJ2-7; 12 bases map to TRBD2. V shed 0 bases and J 4 bases; nucleotides not matched to a gene: 7. Germline V gene sequence: CDR1 LGHNA, CDR2 YSLEER. This CDR3 has 17 residues. The CDR3 protein is CASSQDSLAGGKYEQYF. CDR3 coding DNA: TGCGCCAGCAGCCAAGATAGTCTAGCGGGGGGGAAGTACGAGCAGTACTTC.

The rearrangement links TRBV7-2 to TRBJ1-1; D is uncertain. The CDR3 is made up of 15 amino acids. CDR1 and CDR2 (germline): SGHTA, FQGNSA. Trimming took off 4 bases at V and 9 bases at J, with 21 bases between the two ends. In DNA form, the CDR3 reads TGTGCCAGCAGCTCCGCCCCAAGGGCGGGAAATCAAGCTTTCTTT. Its translation is CASSSAPRAGNQAFF.

V gene TRBV6-5 combines with J gene TRBJ1-1, with D possibly being TRBD1 (6 bases). The CDR3 runs 13 residues. Trimming took 6 bases from V and 8 from J, leaving 16 bases between them. CDR1 is MNHEY and CDR2 is SVGAGI in the germline V gene. The DNA of the CDR3 is TGTGCCAGCAGGCGCGGACAGTTATCAGAAGCTTTCTTT. Encoded protein: CASRRGQLSEAFF.

This chain connects TRBV25-1 to TRBJ1-6; D gene ambiguous. The CDR3 is 15 residues long. Trimming removed 2 bases at V and 0 bases at J, with 5 bases between. CDR1 is MGHDK, CDR2 SYGVNS, per germline. As DNA, the CDR3 is TGTGCCAGCAGTGAAGTAGGCTCCTATAATTCACCCCTCCACTTT. Its protein is CASSEVGSYNSPLHF.

The rearrangement uses TRBV9 and TRBJ2-5; 7 nucleotides agree with TRBD2. CDR3 size: 16 residues. The V and J ends lost 4 bases and 0 bases, in that order; junction bases with no gene match: 9. In germline, CDR1 is SGDLS, CDR2 YYNGEE. CDR3 amino acids: CASSPGLLADQETQYF. As DNA, the CDR3 is TGTGCCAGCAGCCCAGGATTGCTAGCGGACCAAGAGACCCAGTACTTC. Variable domain in full (rest from reference TRBV9 and TRBJ2-5): DSGVTQTPKHLITATGQRVTLRCSPRSGDLSVYWYQQSLDQGLQFLIQYYNGEERAKGNILERFSAQQFPDLHSELNLSSLELGDSALYFCASSPGLLADQETQYFGPGTRLLVL.

In this sample, this clone turned up once. CDR3 nucleotides: TGTGCCAGCAGCCCTACGACAGGGGGGAACACTGAAGCTTTCTTT. Translation: CASSPTTGGNTEAFF. The chain links TRBV5-6 to TRBJ1-1; 9 bases agree with TRBD1. This CDR3 is 15 amino acids long. In germline, CDR1 is SGHDT, CDR2 YYEEEE. J gave up 1 base and V 4 bases, and 5 bases lay outside the gene matches.

The chain recombines TRBV2 with TRBJ2-6; the D gene is possibly TRBD2 (6 bases). The CDR3 is 16 residues long. Germline V gene data show CDR1 as SNHLY and CDR2 as FYNNEI. V lost 2 bases and J lost 2, with 10 bases in between. In nucleotides, the CDR3 is TGTGCCAGCAGTGAAAAGGAGGGAACTGGGGCCAACGTCCTGACTTTC. Its protein is CASSEKEGTGANVLTF.

CDR3 nucleotide sequence: TGTGCCAGCAGTGCGCAGGGGGGCGGGTTCAGCAATCAGCCCCAGCATTTT. Its protein product is CASSAQGGGFSNQPQHF. The genes are TRBV6-1 and TRBJ1-5; 7 bases align to TRBD1. The CDR3 loop spans 17 amino acids. CDR1 and CDR2 (germline): MNHNS, SASEGT. With 4 bases clipped from V and 1 base from J, the junction kept 10 bases outside the gene matches.